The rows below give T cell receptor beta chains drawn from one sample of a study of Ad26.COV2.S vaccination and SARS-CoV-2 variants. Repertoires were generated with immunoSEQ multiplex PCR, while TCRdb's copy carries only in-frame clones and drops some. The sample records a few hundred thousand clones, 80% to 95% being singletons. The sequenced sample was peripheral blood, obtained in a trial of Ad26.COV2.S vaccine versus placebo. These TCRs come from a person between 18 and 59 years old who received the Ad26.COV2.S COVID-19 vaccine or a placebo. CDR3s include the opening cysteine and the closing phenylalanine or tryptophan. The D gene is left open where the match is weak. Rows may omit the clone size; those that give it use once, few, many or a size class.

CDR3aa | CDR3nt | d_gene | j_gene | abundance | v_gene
CASSLEPRSGSAFF | TGCGCCAGCAGCTTGGAACCTCGGTCAGGGTCGGCTTTCTTT | NA | TRBJ1-1 | NA | TRBV5-1
CASSPGGSSYNEQFF | TGTGCCAGCAGCCCCGGGGGGTCCTCCTACAATGAGCAGTTCTTC | TRBD2 | TRBJ2-1 | NA | TRBV6-5
CSVEGHQANTGELFF | TGCAGCGTTGAGGGACATCAGGCGAACACCGGGGAGCTGTTTTTT | NA | TRBJ2-2 | NA | TRBV29-1
CASSAGTSPYNEQFF | TGTGCCAGCAGCGCCGGGACTAGCCCCTACAATGAGCAGTTCTTC | TRBD2 | TRBJ2-1 | NA | TRBV3-1/TRBV3-2
CASSFRTSGIGNEQFF | TGTGCCAGCAGCTTTCGGACTAGCGGGATTGGAAATGAGCAGTTCTTC | TRBD2 | TRBJ2-1 | NA | TRBV7-2
CASSVDLAGDTQYF | TGTGCCAGCAGCGTAGACCTAGCGGGAGATACGCAGTATTTT | TRBD2 | TRBJ2-3 | NA | TRBV9
CASSQDPPSGSLSLQSYNEQFF | TGTGCCAGCAGCCAAGATCCCCCTAGCGGGAGCTTGTCCCTCCAAAGTTACAATGAGCAGTTCTTC | TRBD2 | TRBJ2-1 | NA | TRBV14
CASKTSGRAADTQYF | TGTGCCAGCAAGACTAGCGGGAGGGCTGCAGATACGCAGTATTTT | TRBD2 | TRBJ2-3 | NA | TRBV28
CASSLVVSGELFF | TGTGCCAGCAGTTTGGTAGTCTCCGGGGAGCTGTTTTTT | NA | TRBJ2-2 | NA | TRBV12-3/TRBV12-4
CAWSPTNNEAFF | TGTGCCTGGAGTCCGACCAATAATGAAGCTTTCTTT | NA | TRBJ1-1 | NA | TRBV30
CASTNHPPGRETQYF | TGTGCCAGCACTAACCACCCGCCGGGTAGGGAGACCCAGTACTTC | NA | TRBJ2-5 | NA | TRBV12-1
CASSTNTGELFF | TGTGCCAGCAGTACGAACACCGGGGAGCTGTTTTTT | NA | TRBJ2-2 | NA | TRBV6-2/TRBV6-3
CASVAGGTSGANVLTF | TGCGCCAGTGTGGCAGGGGGAACTTCTGGGGCCAACGTCCTGACTTTC | TRBD1 | TRBJ2-6 | NA | TRBV5-1
CASARDRDYEQYF | TGTGCCAGCGCCAGGGACAGGGACTACGAGCAGTACTTC | TRBD1 | TRBJ2-7 | NA | TRBV27
CAWSGLAVGETQYF | TGTGCCTGGAGCGGACTAGCGGTAGGAGAGACCCAGTACTTC | TRBD2 | TRBJ2-5 | NA | TRBV30
CASSRQLTSYNEQFF | TGTGCCAGCAGCCGACAGCTAACCTCTTACAATGAGCAGTTCTTC | NA | TRBJ2-1 | NA | TRBV3-1/TRBV3-2
CASSQRGANVLTF | TGTGCCAGCAGCCAGCGTGGGGCCAACGTCCTGACTTTC | NA | TRBJ2-6 | once | TRBV3-1/TRBV3-2
CASSRDRELVAEELFF | TGCGCCAGCAGCCGCGACAGGGAGTTAGTGGCTGAGGAACTGTTTTTT | TRBD1 | TRBJ1-4 | NA | TRBV4-3
CASSLNSNEQFF | TGTGCCAGCAGCTTAAATAGCAATGAGCAGTTCTTC | NA | TRBJ2-1 | NA | TRBV13
CASSRDWEGYTF | TGTGCCAGCAGTAGGGACTGGGAGGGCTACACCTTC | NA | TRBJ1-2 | NA | TRBV6-5
CASKFWGGSSYNEQFF | TGTGCCAGCAAATTCTGGGGCGGGAGCTCCTACAATGAGCAGTTCTTC | TRBD2 | TRBJ2-1 | NA | TRBV27
CASSPQGLPQETQYF | TGTGCCAGCTCACCACAGGGGCTCCCACAAGAGACCCAGTACTTC | NA | TRBJ2-5 | NA | TRBV18
CASSKGRAEAYEQYF | TGTGCCAGCAGCAAAGGGAGGGCCGAGGCCTACGAGCAGTACTTC | TRBD2 | TRBJ2-7 | NA | TRBV5-6
CASSTTSGRVGHTDTQYF | TGTGCCAGCAGCACGACTAGCGGGAGGGTGGGGCACACAGATACGCAGTATTTT | TRBD2 | TRBJ2-3 | NA | TRBV11-2
CASSLLGGRAIEQFF | TGTGCCAGCAGCTTATTAGGTGGGAGGGCCATTGAGCAGTTCTTC | TRBD2 | TRBJ2-1 | NA | TRBV11-1
CASSEGENRSQYF | TGTGCCAGCAGTGAAGGCGAGAATAGGTCCCAGTACTTC | NA | TRBJ2-4 | NA | TRBV2
CASSLGLAGDTQYF | TGTGCCAGCAGTCTGGGACTAGCGGGAGATACGCAGTATTTT | TRBD2 | TRBJ2-3 | NA | TRBV2
CASSVDIGGEGLTYGYTF | TGTGCCAGCAGCGTAGACATAGGAGGGGAGGGCCTCACCTATGGCTACACCTTC | NA | TRBJ1-2 | once | TRBV9